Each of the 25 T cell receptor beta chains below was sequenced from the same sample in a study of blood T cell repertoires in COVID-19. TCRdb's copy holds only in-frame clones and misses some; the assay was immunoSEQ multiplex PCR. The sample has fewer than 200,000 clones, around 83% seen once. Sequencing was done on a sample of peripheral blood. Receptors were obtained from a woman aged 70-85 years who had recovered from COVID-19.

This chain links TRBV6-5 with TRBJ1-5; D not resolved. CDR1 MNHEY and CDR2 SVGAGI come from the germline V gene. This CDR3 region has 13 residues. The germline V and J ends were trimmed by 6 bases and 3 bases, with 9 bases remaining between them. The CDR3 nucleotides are TGTGCCAGCAGGGGAGTCCTCAATCAGCCCCAGCATTTT. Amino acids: CASRGVLNQPQHF.

The chain's CDR3 is CASSLGRDTDTQYF. In nucleotides, the CDR3 is TGTGCCAGCAGCTTAGGACGGGACACAGATACGCAGTATTTT. The chain has TRBV7-2 and TRBJ2-3; a weak D match, TRBD2 (5 bases). Germline V CDR1 and CDR2: SGHTA, FQGNSA. The CDR3 loop spans 14 amino acids. The germline V and J ends were trimmed by 1 base and 2 bases, with 7 bases remaining between them. The complete variable domain, with remaining parts taken from reference TRBV7-2 and TRBJ2-3, reads GAGVSQSPSNKVTEKGKDVELRCDPISGHTALYWYRQSLGQGLEFLIYFQGNSAPDKSGLPSDRFSAERTGGSVSTLTIQRTQQEDSAVYLCASSLGRDTDTQYFGPGTRLTVL.

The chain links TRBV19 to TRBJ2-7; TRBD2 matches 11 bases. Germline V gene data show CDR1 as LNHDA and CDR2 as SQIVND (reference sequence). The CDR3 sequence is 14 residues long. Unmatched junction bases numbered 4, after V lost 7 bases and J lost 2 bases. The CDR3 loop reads CASTGTSGTYEQYF. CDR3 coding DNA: TGTGCCAGTACTGGGACTAGCGGAACCTACGAGCAGTACTTC.

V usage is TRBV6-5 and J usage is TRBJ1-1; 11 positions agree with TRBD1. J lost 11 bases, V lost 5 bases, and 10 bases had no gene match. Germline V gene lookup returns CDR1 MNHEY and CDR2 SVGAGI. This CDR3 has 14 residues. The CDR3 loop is CASSPLGQGARAFF. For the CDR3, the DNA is TGTGCCAGCAGTCCGCTCGGACAGGGGGCGAGGGCTTTCTTT.

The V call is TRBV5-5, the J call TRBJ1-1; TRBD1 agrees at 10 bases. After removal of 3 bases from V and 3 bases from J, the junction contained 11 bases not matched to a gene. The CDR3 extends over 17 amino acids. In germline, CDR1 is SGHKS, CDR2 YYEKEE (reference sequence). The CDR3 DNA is TGTGCCAGCAGCTCCTGGTGGACAGGGGGTCGGGACACTGAAGCTTTCTTT. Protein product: CASSSWWTGGRDTEAFF.

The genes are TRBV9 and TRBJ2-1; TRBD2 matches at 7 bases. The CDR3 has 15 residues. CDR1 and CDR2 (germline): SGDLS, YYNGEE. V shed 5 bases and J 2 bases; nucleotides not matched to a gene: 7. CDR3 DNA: TGTGCCAGCAGAAGCGGGGCGAACCCCTACAATGAGCAGTTCTTC. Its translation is CASRSGANPYNEQFF.

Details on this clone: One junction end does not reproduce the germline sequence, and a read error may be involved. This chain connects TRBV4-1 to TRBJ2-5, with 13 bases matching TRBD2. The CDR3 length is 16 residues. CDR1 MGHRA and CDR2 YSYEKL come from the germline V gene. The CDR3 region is CASSQTGLAGQGTQYF. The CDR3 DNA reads TGCGCCAGCAGCCAAACGGGACTAGCGGGACAAGGGACCCAGTACTTC.

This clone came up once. The CDR3 DNA reads as TGTGCCAGCAGCCCACAGGGTACCAATCAGCCCCAGCATTTT. Its translation is CASSPQGTNQPQHF. This chain joins TRBV9 and TRBJ1-5, with TRBD1 as a possible D gene (6 bases). The CDR3 is 14 amino acids. The germline gives CDR1 SGDLS, CDR2 YYNGEE. The ends were cut back, 4 bases at V and 3 bases at J, with 11 bases in the middle.

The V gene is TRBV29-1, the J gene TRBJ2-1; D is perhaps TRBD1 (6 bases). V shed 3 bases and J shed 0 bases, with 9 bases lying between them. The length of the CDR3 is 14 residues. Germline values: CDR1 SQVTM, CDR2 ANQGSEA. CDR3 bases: TGCAGCGTTGAGGGGACAAGCTCCTACAATGAGCAGTTCTTC. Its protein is CSVEGTSSYNEQFF.

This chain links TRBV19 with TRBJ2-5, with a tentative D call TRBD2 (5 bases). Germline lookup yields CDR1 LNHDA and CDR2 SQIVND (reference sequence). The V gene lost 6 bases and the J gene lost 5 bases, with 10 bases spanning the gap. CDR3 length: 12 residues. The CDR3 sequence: CASREVGETQYF. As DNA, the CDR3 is TGTGCCAGTAGGGAGGTTGGGGAGACCCAGTACTTC. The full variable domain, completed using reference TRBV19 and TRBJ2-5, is DGGITQSPKYLFRKEGQNVTLSCEQNLNHDAMYWYRQDPGQGLRLIYYSQIVNDFQKGDIAEGYSVSREKKESFPLTVTSAQKNPTAFYLCASREVGETQYFGPGTRLLVL.

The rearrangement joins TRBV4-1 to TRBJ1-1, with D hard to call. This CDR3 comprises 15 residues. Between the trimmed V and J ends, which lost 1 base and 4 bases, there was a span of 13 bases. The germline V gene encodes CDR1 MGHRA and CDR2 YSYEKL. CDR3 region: CASSQAISGGTEAFF. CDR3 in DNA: TGCGCCAGCAGCCAAGCGATCAGTGGAGGCACTGAAGCTTTCTTT.

As DNA, the CDR3 is TGTGCCAGCAGCTCGACAGGGGGGTCAGAGACCCAGTACTTC. This codes for CASSSTGGSETQYF. The genes are TRBV7-3 and TRBJ2-5; 9 bases match TRBD1. The CDR3 is 14 amino acids. The V gene end was trimmed by 4 bases and the J gene end by 4 bases; junction bases not matched to a gene: 4. From germline, CDR1 is SGHTA and CDR2 FQGTGA. Variable domain in full (rest from reference TRBV7-3 and TRBJ2-5): GAGVSQTPSNKVTEKGKYVELRCDPISGHTALYWYRQSLGQGPEFLIYFQGTGAADDSGLPNDRFFAVRPEGSVSTLKIQRTERGDSAVYLCASSSTGGSETQYFGPGTRLLVL.

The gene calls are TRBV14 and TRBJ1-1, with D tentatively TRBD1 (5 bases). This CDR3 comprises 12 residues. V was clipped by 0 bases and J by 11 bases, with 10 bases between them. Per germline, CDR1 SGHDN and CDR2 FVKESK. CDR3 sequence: CASSQDSRGAFF. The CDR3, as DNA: TGTGCCAGCAGCCAAGATAGCCGGGGGGCTTTCTTT.

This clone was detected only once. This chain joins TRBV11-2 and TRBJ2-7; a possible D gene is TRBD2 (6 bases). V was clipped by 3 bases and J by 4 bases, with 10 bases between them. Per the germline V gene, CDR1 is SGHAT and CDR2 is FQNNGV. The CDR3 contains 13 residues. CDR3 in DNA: TGTGCCAGCAGCTTGGGGACTCGGTACGAGCAGTACTTC. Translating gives CASSLGTRYEQYF.

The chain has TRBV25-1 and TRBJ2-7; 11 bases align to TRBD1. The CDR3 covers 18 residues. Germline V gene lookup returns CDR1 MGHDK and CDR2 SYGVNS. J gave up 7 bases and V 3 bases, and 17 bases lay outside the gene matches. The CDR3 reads CASSEDRGLGARDMEQYF. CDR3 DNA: TGTGCCAGCAGTGAGGACAGGGGGCTAGGTGCCCGGGACATGGAGCAGTACTTC.

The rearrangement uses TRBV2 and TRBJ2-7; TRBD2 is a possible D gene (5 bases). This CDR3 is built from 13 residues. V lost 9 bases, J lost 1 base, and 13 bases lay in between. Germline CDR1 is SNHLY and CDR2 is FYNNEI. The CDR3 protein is CARGGLGSYEQYF. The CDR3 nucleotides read TGTGCCAGAGGCGGGCTAGGGTCCTACGAGCAGTACTTC.

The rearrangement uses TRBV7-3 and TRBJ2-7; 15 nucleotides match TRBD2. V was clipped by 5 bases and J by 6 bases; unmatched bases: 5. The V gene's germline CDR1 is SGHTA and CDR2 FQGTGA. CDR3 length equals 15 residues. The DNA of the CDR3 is TGTGCCAGCAGCCGACCGGGACTAGCGGGGGGCGAGCAGTACTTC. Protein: CASSRPGLAGGEQYF.

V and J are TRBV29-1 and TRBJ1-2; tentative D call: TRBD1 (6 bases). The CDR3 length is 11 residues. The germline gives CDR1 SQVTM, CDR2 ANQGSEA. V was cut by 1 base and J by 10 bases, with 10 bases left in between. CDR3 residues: CSVEGGRAYTF. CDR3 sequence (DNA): TGCAGCGTTGAAGGGGGGCGGGCCTACACCTTC.

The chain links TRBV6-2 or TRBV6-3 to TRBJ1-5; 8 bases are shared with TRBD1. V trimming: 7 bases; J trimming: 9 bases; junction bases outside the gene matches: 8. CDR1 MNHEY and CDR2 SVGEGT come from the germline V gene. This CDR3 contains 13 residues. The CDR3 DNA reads TGTGCCAGCACCCCCCAGACAGGGGTGCCCCAGCATTTT. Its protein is CASTPQTGVPQHF.

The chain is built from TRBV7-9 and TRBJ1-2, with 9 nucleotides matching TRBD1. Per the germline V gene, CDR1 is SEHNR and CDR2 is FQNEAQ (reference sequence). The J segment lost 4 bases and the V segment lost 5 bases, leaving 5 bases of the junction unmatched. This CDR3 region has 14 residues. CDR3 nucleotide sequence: TGTGCCAGCAGCCCCCGGACAGGGGCCTATGGCTACACCTTC. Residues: CASSPRTGAYGYTF.

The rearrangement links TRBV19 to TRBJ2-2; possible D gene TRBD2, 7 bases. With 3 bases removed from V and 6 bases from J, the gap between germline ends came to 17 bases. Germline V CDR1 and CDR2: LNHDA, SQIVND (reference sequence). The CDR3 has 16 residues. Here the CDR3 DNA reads TGTGCCAGTAGTATTGGGGGGGCGTTGTCGGCCGGGGAGCTGTTTTTT. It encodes CASSIGGALSAGELFF.

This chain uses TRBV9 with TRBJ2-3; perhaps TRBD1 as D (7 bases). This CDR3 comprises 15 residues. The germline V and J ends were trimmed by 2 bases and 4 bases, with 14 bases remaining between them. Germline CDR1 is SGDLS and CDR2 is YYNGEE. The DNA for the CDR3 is TGTGCCAGCAGCGTGGGTCAGGGGGGCGCAGATACGCAGTATTTT. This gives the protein CASSVGQGGADTQYF.

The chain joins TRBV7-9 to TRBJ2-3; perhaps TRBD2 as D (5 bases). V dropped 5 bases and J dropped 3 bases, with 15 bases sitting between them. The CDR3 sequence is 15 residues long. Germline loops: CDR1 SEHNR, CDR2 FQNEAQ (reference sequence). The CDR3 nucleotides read TGTGCCAGCAGCCCCGTGAGCCGGGGTACAGATACGCAGTATTTT. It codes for CASSPVSRGTDTQYF.

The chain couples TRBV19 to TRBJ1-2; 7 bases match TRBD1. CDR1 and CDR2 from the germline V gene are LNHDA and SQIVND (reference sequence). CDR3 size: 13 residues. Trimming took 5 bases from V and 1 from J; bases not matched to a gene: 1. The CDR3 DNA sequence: TGTGCCAGTAGTCAGGGGGTTAACTATGGCTACACCTTC. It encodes CASSQGVNYGYTF. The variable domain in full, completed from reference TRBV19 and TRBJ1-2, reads DGGITQSPKYLFRKEGQNVTLSCEQNLNHDAMYWYRQDPGQGLRLIYYSQIVNDFQKGDIAEGYSVSREKKESFPLTVTSAQKNPTAFYLCASSQGVNYGYTFGSGTRLTVV.

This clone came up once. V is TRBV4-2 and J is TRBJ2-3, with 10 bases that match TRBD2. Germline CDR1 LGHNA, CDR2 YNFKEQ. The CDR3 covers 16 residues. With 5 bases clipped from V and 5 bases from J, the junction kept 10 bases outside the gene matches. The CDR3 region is CASSRAAGGPGDTQYF. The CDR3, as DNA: TGTGCCAGCAGCAGGGCAGCGGGAGGGCCTGGAGATACGCAGTATTTT.